These 30 T cell receptor beta chains were all obtained from the same sample, sequenced in a study of circulating and synovial CD4+ cells in juvenile arthritis. Libraries were prepared by immunoSEQ multiplex PCR; TCRdb keeps only in-frame clonotypes and omits some of them. The sample has thousands of clones, 85% to 90% seen once. Sequenced sample: HLA-DR+ CD4+ T cells from blood. The subset is: circulating pathogenic-like lymphocytes, sorted as HLA-DR+CD14-CD3+CD4+CD25low/- blood T cells. Receptors were obtained from a human donor with juvenile idiopathic arthritis.

The chain carries TRBV18 and TRBJ2-1; the match to TRBD2 covers 7 bases. After removal of 1 base from V and 8 bases from J, the junction contained 5 bases not matched to a gene. There are 14 residues in the CDR3. Germline values: CDR1 KGHSH, CDR2 LQKENI. The CDR3 reads CASSPRGGVDEQFF. DNA of the CDR3: TGTGCCAGCTCACCACGGGGGGGGGTGGATGAGCAGTTCTTC. The full variable domain, its missing parts supplied by reference TRBV18 and TRBJ2-1, is NAGVMQNPRHLVRRRGQEARLRCSPMKGHSHVYWYRQLPEEGLKFMVYLQKENIIDESGMPKERFSAEFPKEGPSILRIQQVVRGDSAAYFCASSPRGGVDEQFFGPGTRLTVL.

With respect to this clone: At one end the junction does not follow the germline gene, possibly because of a read error. The sample carries other DNA sequences with the same CDR3. The DNA for the CDR3 is TGTGCCAGCAGCTTAGATGGGCCCTATAATTCCCCCCTCCACTTT. Its protein product is CASSLDGPYNSPLHF. V gene TRBV7-6 combines with J gene TRBJ1-6; no reliable D call. The length of the CDR3 is 15 residues. The germline CDR1 and CDR2 sequences are SGHVS and FNYEAQ.

The V gene is TRBV5-4, the J gene TRBJ2-3; D remains ambiguous. V was pared by 0 bases and J by 3 bases, with 8 bases between. CDR1 and CDR2 (germline): SGHNT, YYREEE (reference sequence). This CDR3 is 14 amino acids long. This CDR3 is CASSLVPGTDTQYF. As DNA, the CDR3 is TGTGCCAGCAGCTTGGTACCAGGAACAGATACGCAGTATTTT.

This clone was seen more than once but under ten times. Other DNA sequences in this specimen translate into the identical CDR3. This chain connects TRBV7-3 to TRBJ2-3, with D uncertain. V was trimmed by 1 base and J by 5 bases, leaving 10 bases between them. CDR1 SGHTA and CDR2 FQGTGA come from the germline V gene. The CDR3 spans 14 residues. The CDR3 sequence: CASSLSGSRDTQYF. CDR3 DNA sequence: TGTGCCAGCAGCTTAAGCGGTAGCCGAGATACGCAGTATTTT.

The table lists this clone with a count of one. The chain combines TRBV4-1 with TRBJ1-2, with 8 bases matching TRBD1. There are 17 residues in the CDR3. Germline loops: CDR1 MGHRA, CDR2 YSYEKL. The trim removed 4 bases at V and 3 bases at J, leaving 13 bases unmatched. The CDR3 bases are TGCGCCAGCAGCCCCGGATTGGCAGGGGGCGCTTACTATGGCTACACCTTC. This translates into CASSPGLAGGAYYGYTF.

This clone was detected once. The chain couples TRBV11-3 to TRBJ1-1, with 8 nucleotides matching TRBD1. Losses at the gene ends were 6 bases for V and 2 bases for J; bases not matched to a gene: 8. CDR3 length: 15 residues. Per the germline V gene, CDR1 is SGHNT and CDR2 is YENEEA. CDR3 nucleotide sequence: TGTGCCAGCAGTTCGACAGGGGACCCTAACACTGAAGCTTTCTTT. It is translated as CASSSTGDPNTEAFF.

The DNA of the CDR3 is TGCGCCAGCAGCTTGGGCAGGGGGGAAAAACTGTTTTTT. Its protein product is CASSLGRGEKLFF. This chain connects TRBV5-1 to TRBJ1-4; 7 nucleotides match TRBD1. The CDR3 covers 13 residues. CDR1 is SGHRS, CDR2 YFSETQ, per germline. The J segment lost 8 bases and the V segment lost 0 bases, leaving 1 base of the junction unmatched. Together with reference TRBV5-1 and TRBJ1-4, the CDR3 gives the full variable domain: KAGVTQTPRYLIKTRGQQVTLSCSPISGHRSVSWYQQTPGQGLQFLFEYFSETQRNKGNFPGRFSGRQFSNSRSEMNVSTLELGDSALYLCASSLGRGEKLFFGSGTQLSVL.

The V and J genes are TRBV4-2 and TRBJ2-1; 10 nucleotides align to TRBD1. The CDR3 has 15 amino acids. J gave up 5 bases and V 3 bases, and 4 bases lay outside the gene matches. Germline assignment: CDR1 LGHNA and CDR2 YNFKEQ. Here the CDR3 reads CASSQPGQGNNEQFF. For the CDR3, the DNA is TGTGCCAGCAGCCAGCCGGGACAGGGGAACAATGAGCAGTTCTTC.

The V gene is TRBV5-1, the J gene TRBJ2-7; 8 positions match TRBD1. This CDR3 contains 14 residues. V was clipped by 4 bases and J by 3 bases; unmatched bases: 6. In germline, CDR1 is SGHRS, CDR2 YFSETQ. Here the CDR3 DNA reads TGCGCCAGCAGCGGACAGGGTCTAAGCTACGAGCAGTACTTC. It translates to CASSGQGLSYEQYF. Together with reference TRBV5-1 and TRBJ2-7, the CDR3 gives the full variable domain: KAGVTQTPRYLIKTRGQQVTLSCSPISGHRSVSWYQQTPGQGLQFLFEYFSETQRNKGNFPGRFSGRQFSNSRSEMNVSTLELGDSALYLCASSGQGLSYEQYFGPGTRLTVT.

Points on this clone: One junction end does not reproduce the germline sequence, and a read error may be involved. Additional DNA sequences in this sample encode the identical CDR3. The rearrangement uses TRBV25-1 and TRBJ1-6; D might be TRBD1 (5 bases). The length of the CDR3 is 14 residues. Germline CDR1 and CDR2: MGHDK and SYGVNS. DNA of the CDR3: TGTGCCAGCACTACCCCGACAGCCAATTCGCCCCTCCACTTT. The encoded protein is CASTTPTANSPLHF.

The V call is TRBV7-8, the J call TRBJ2-3, with D possibly being TRBD2 (5 bases). This CDR3 is built from 16 residues. Germline assignment: CDR1 SGHVS and CDR2 FQNEAQ. V lost 5 bases and J 2 bases, leaving 17 bases between the germline ends. The CDR3 DNA is TGTGCCAGCAGCACCGGACTTCACTCAGACACAGATACGCAGTATTTT. Amino acid sequence: CASSTGLHSDTDTQYF.

The chain couples TRBV10-3 to TRBJ2-1; 8 positions match TRBD2. V gave up 11 bases and J gave up 2 bases; unmatched junction bases: 11. This CDR3 has 15 residues. CDR1 ENHRY and CDR2 SYGVKD come from the germline V gene. Here the CDR3 DNA reads TGTGCCTCTCGCGAGGGACTAGGTGCCTACAATGAGCAGTTCTTC. It is translated as CASREGLGAYNEQFF.

The gene calls are TRBV4-3 and TRBJ2-3; 7 bases match TRBD1. V lost 0 bases, J lost 6 bases, and 15 bases stayed unmatched. The V gene's germline CDR1 is LGHNA and CDR2 YSLEER. CDR3 length equals 18 residues. CDR3 bases: TGCGCCAGCAGCCAAGATCTGGGTGGACAGGTAGACGCGGATACGCAGTATTTT. Translated: CASSQDLGGQVDADTQYF.

This clone was detected once. This sequence joins TRBV30 and TRBJ1-2; D is unresolved. The CDR3 spans 17 residues. Trimming took off 2 bases at V and 0 bases at J, with 19 bases between the two ends. CDR1 and CDR2 (germline): GTSNPN, SVGIG (reference sequence). The CDR3 is CAWSPTRRGPANYGYTF. The CDR3 DNA sequence: TGTGCCTGGAGTCCTACGAGAAGAGGGCCGGCTAACTATGGCTACACCTTC.

This clone was seen just once. V is TRBV2 and J is TRBJ2-1; D remains ambiguous. The CDR3 has 14 amino acids. The germline gives CDR1 SNHLY, CDR2 FYNNEI. V was pared by 5 bases and J by 8 bases, with 16 bases between. CDR3 DNA sequence: TGTGCCAGCAGTCCTCCAGCCGAGAGCGATGAGCAGTTCTTC. This encodes CASSPPAESDEQFF.

As to this clone: One end of the junction does not line up with germline, which may come from a read error. The same CDR3 also results from other DNA sequences found in this sample. The chain uses TRBV27 and TRBJ1-6, with 7 bases identical to TRBD1. The CDR3 runs 14 residues. The germline CDR1 and CDR2 sequences are MNHEY and SMNVEV (reference sequence). Here the CDR3 reads CASRKTGIDSPLHF. CDR3 nucleotides: TGTGCCAGCAGAAAGACAGGGATTGATTCCCCCCTCCACTTT.

As concerns this clone: An end of the junction does not agree with germline; a read error may underlie this. This sample also contains other DNA sequences that code for the same CDR3. The chain recombines TRBV4-1 with TRBJ1-6; D not certain. The germline CDR1 and CDR2 sequences are MGHRA and YSYEKL. The CDR3 contains 19 residues. CDR3 sequence reads: CASSQAESPMRSYNSPLHF. Here the CDR3 DNA reads TGCGCCAGCAGCCAAGCTGAGTCACCAATGAGGTCCTATAATTCCCCCCTCCACTTT.

The V gene is TRBV7-9, the J gene TRBJ1-4, with 7 bases fitting TRBD1. CDR1 and CDR2 from the germline V gene are SEHNR and FQNEAQ (reference sequence). The CDR3 totals 14 residues. The V gene end was trimmed by 10 bases and the J gene end by 5 bases; junction bases not matched to a gene: 10. The CDR3 sequence is CAIHGDSGNEKLFF. Written as DNA, the CDR3 is TGTGCCATCCATGGGGACAGCGGGAATGAAAAACTGTTTTTT.

The chain is built from TRBV6-5 and TRBJ2-5; 7 nucleotides agree with TRBD1. The ends lost 4 bases at V and 5 bases at J; junction bases unmatched: 7. CDR1 is MNHEY and CDR2 is SVGAGI in the germline V gene. The CDR3 is 14 residues long. The CDR3 here is CASSSRGLAETQYF. The CDR3 DNA follows: TGTGCCAGCAGTTCTAGGGGGCTCGCGGAGACCCAGTACTTC.

The chain joins TRBV19 to TRBJ1-1, with 10 bases aligning to TRBD1. The germline V gene encodes CDR1 LNHDA and CDR2 SQIVND (reference sequence). Losses at the gene ends were 5 bases for V and 3 bases for J; bases not matched to a gene: 9. The CDR3 is 16 residues long. The CDR3 nucleotides are TGTGCCAGTAGTTCGCGGGACAGGGGATTTGACACTGAAGCTTTCTTT. Amino acid sequence: CASSSRDRGFDTEAFF.

This chain joins TRBV7-2 and TRBJ1-5; TRBD1 matches 7 bases. Per germline, CDR1 SGHTA and CDR2 FQGNSA. The CDR3 has 14 amino acids. Trimming took 4 bases from V and 3 from J; bases not matched to a gene: 3. The CDR3 DNA is TGTGCCAGCAGCTCGACAGGGCCCAATCAGCCCCAGCATTTT. Its protein product is CASSSTGPNQPQHF.

In its sample, this clone was seen once. V and J are TRBV5-4 and TRBJ2-1, with TRBD2 matching 10 bases. The length of the CDR3 is 17 residues. CDR1 and CDR2 (germline): SGHNT, YYREEE (reference sequence). The junction had 7 bases not matched to a gene; V was cut back by 4 bases and J by 0 bases. CDR3 region: CASSPGTSASSYNEQFF. CDR3 nucleotide sequence: TGTGCCAGCAGCCCCGGGACTAGCGCGAGCTCCTACAATGAGCAGTTCTTC. Supplemented by reference TRBV5-4 and TRBJ2-1, the full variable domain reads ETGVTQSPTHLIKTRGQQVTLRCSSQSGHNTVSWYQQALGQGPQFIFQYYREEENGRGNFPPRFSGLQFPNYSSELNVNALELDDSALYLCASSPGTSASSYNEQFFGPGTRLTVL.

The chain has TRBV2 and TRBJ2-6; D is possibly TRBD1 (6 bases). Per germline, CDR1 SNHLY and CDR2 FYNNEI. The CDR3 is made up of 15 amino acids. V lost 3 bases to trimming and J lost 1 base, with 7 bases between them. The CDR3 protein is CASSDRGSGANVLTF. Here the CDR3 DNA reads TGTGCCAGCAGTGACAGGGGATCTGGGGCCAACGTCCTGACTTTC.

Of note for this clone: The same CDR3 arises from other DNA sequences in this sample as well. The chain couples TRBV15 to TRBJ2-3, with D perhaps TRBD2 (6 bases). Germline CDR1 reads LNHNV; CDR2 reads YYDKDF (reference sequence). The V and J ends lost 1 base and 1 base respectively, with 27 bases between them. CDR3 length equals 21 residues. The CDR3 DNA follows: TGTGCCACCAGCAGAGTGCGCCGTGGTCCTCGGAGGGGTTACGGCACAGATACGCAGTATTTT. This encodes CATSRVRRGPRRGYGTDTQYF. Variable domain in full (rest from reference TRBV15 and TRBJ2-3): DAMVIQNPRYQVTQFGKPVTLSCSQTLNHNVMYWYQQKSSQAPKLLFHYYDKDFNNEADTPDNFQSRRPNTSFCFLDIRSPGLGDTAMYLCATSRVRRGPRRGYGTDTQYFGPGTRLTVL.

This clone was seen a handful of times. The chain uses TRBV5-1 and TRBJ2-3; D call uncertain. The CDR3 totals 14 residues. The ends were cut back, 2 bases at V and 0 bases at J, with 7 bases in the middle. Germline CDR1 and CDR2: SGHRS and YFSETQ. CDR3 protein: CASSFDTSTDTQYF. CDR3 DNA: TGCGCCAGCAGCTTTGATACTAGCACAGATACGCAGTATTTT.

The CDR3 DNA follows: TGCGCCAGCAGCCGACCGGGGGGCTCCTATGGCTACACCTTC. Encoded protein: CASSRPGGSYGYTF. The J gene is TRBJ1-2, the V gene TRBV5-1; D possibly corresponds to TRBD1 (6 bases). Trimming cost V 4 bases and J 4 bases, with 14 bases left between them. CDR3 size: 14 residues. CDR1 and CDR2 from the germline V gene are SGHRS and YFSETQ.

This chain links TRBV18 with TRBJ1-1, with 8 bases lining up with TRBD1. Germline CDR1 is KGHSH and CDR2 is LQKENI. The CDR3 covers 13 residues. The V and J ends lost 5 bases and 5 bases, in that order; junction bases with no gene match: 4. The CDR3 region has the DNA TGTGCCAGCTCAACACAGGGGGGGACTGAAGCTTTCTTT. Its protein product is CASSTQGGTEAFF.

The V call is TRBV5-4, the J call TRBJ2-3, with 13 bases lining up with TRBD2. The germline V gene has CDR1 SGHNT and CDR2 YYREEE (reference sequence). Losses at the gene ends were 4 bases for V and 5 bases for J; bases not matched to a gene: 7. The CDR3 length is 16 residues. In DNA, the CDR3 is TGTGCCAGCAGCCGTACTAGCGGGGGGGTGAGAGATACGCAGTATTTT. This sequence encodes CASSRTSGGVRDTQYF.

CDR3 bases: TGTGCCAGCAGCTCGCGAACCTGGACAGGGTTCTCTAACACTGAAGCTTTCTTT. Amino acid sequence: CASSSRTWTGFSNTEAFF. The chain links TRBV21-1 to TRBJ1-1; no check of the table's D call, TRBD1, against the DNA was made. TRBV21-1 is described as a pseudogene. The CDR3 length is 18 residues.

V usage is TRBV7-2 and J usage is TRBJ2-3; 11 bases fit TRBD2. Per germline, CDR1 SGHTA and CDR2 FQGNSA. There are 17 residues in the CDR3. The V gene end was trimmed by 3 bases and the J gene end by 8 bases; junction bases not matched to a gene: 13. CDR3 sequence: CASSFGSSGGAVSTQYF. In nucleotides, the CDR3 is TGTGCCAGCAGCTTCGGGAGTAGCGGGGGGGCGGTTAGTACGCAGTATTTT.